Listed here are 11 T cell receptor beta chains from one sample, sequenced in a study of cytomegalovirus exposure and HLA in healthy donors. A multiplex PCR was run with 60 Vbeta primers and 13 Jbeta primers. Data came from immunoSEQ multiplex PCR; TCRdb stores just in-frame clones and leaves some out. The sample has under 200,000 clones; over 75% are singletons. Sequencing was done on a sample of PBMCs. The receptor source for this set is a man aged 55-75 years in good health and CMV-seronegative.

As concerns this clone: The DNA is left out, because the CDR3 cannot be placed on it with certainty; the CDR3 is given as TCRdb lists it. The chain carries TRBV6-4 and TRBJ2-2; the listed D gene, TRBD2, was not tested against the DNA. The CDR3 has 17 residues if both end residues are counted. Germline lookup yields CDR1 MRHNA and CDR2 SNTAGT. The chain's CDR3 is CASSDLGGPDGPGSCFF.

The chain uses TRBV6-1 and TRBJ2-5, with no clear D. CDR3 size: 13 residues. V was pared by 7 bases and J by 5 bases, with 14 bases between. Germline-derived CDR1 and CDR2 are MNHNS and SASEGT. In nucleotides, the CDR3 is TGTGCCAGCAACCCGGGTCTCCGTGAGACCCAGTACTTC. This sequence encodes CASNPGLRETQYF.

This chain connects TRBV11-2 to TRBJ1-5, with D uncertain. This CDR3 is 15 amino acids long. Germline-derived CDR1 and CDR2 are SGHAT and FQNNGV. V gave up 2 bases and J gave up 3 bases, with 11 bases separating them. The CDR3, as DNA: TGTGCCAGCAGCTTACTAGCCCTTCCCAATCAGCCCCAGCATTTT. It is translated as CASSLLALPNQPQHF. Full variable domain (outside the CDR3, taken from reference TRBV11-2 and TRBJ1-5): EAGVAQSPRYKIIEKRQSVAFWCNPISGHATLYWYQQILGQGPKLLIQFQNNGVVDDSQLPKDRFSAERLKGVDSTLKIQPAKLEDSAVYLCASSLLALPNQPQHFGDGTRLSIL.

The chain couples TRBV27 to TRBJ1-1, with 7 bases identical to TRBD1. In germline, CDR1 is MNHEY, CDR2 SMNVEV (reference sequence). V was pared by 5 bases and J by 0 bases, with 3 bases of the junction left unmatched. This CDR3 spans 14 amino acids. The CDR3 protein is CASSGDRVNTEAFF. The CDR3 nucleotides read TGTGCCAGCAGTGGAGACAGGGTGAACACTGAAGCTTTCTTT.

This rearrangement joins TRBV7-9 to TRBJ1-2; D not resolved. The CDR3 consists of 13 residues. Germline CDR1 is SEHNR and CDR2 is FQNEAQ (reference sequence). V dropped 0 bases and J dropped 5 bases, with 7 bases sitting between them. CDR3 residues: CASSLASLYGYTF. The CDR3 nucleotides are TGTGCCAGCAGCTTAGCCTCCCTATATGGCTACACCTTC.

The rearrangement links TRBV4-1 to TRBJ2-1, with a tentative D call TRBD2 (6 bases). Germline CDR1 and CDR2: MGHRA and YSYEKL. Trimming took 4 bases from V and 2 from J, leaving 15 bases between them. The CDR3 consists of 16 residues. The CDR3 DNA is TGCGCCAGCAGCCCTAGACGGGAGTTGGCCTACAATGAGCAGTTCTTC. Translating gives CASSPRRELAYNEQFF.

CDR3 region: CASPAKNTIYF. CDR3 DNA: TGTGCCAGCCCCGCTAAGAACACCATATATTTT. This chain connects TRBV2 to TRBJ1-3; D unclear. The CDR3 contains 11 residues. V was trimmed by 8 bases and J by 7 bases, leaving 9 bases between them. From germline, CDR1 is SNHLY and CDR2 FYNNEI.

The chain uses TRBV19 and TRBJ1-1; no clear D. Germline V gene data show CDR1 as LNHDA and CDR2 as SQIVND (reference sequence). The CDR3 covers 12 residues. The V gene lost 7 bases and the J gene lost 3 bases, with 9 bases spanning the gap. DNA for the CDR3: TGTGCCAGTATGTGGTCGGACACTGAAGCTTTCTTT. Its protein is CASMWSDTEAFF.

The chain has TRBV27 and TRBJ1-4, with D perhaps TRBD1 (5 bases). Germline assignment: CDR1 MNHEY and CDR2 SMNVEV (reference sequence). The germline V and J ends were trimmed by 1 base and 0 bases, with 6 bases remaining between them. The CDR3 length is 15 residues. Written as DNA, the CDR3 is TGTGCCAGCAGTTTATGGGGGGCAACTAATGAAAAACTGTTTTTT. Amino acid sequence: CASSLWGATNEKLFF.

The V call is TRBV20-1, the J call TRBJ1-4; no definite D call. V lost 5 bases and J lost 4, with 5 bases in between. This CDR3 is 11 amino acids long. The germline V gene has CDR1 DFQATT and CDR2 SNEGSKA (reference sequence). The CDR3 sequence: CSAYFNEKLFF. CDR3 coding DNA: TGCAGTGCTTACTTTAATGAAAAACTGTTTTTT.

This clone was observed a handful of times. The V and J genes are TRBV5-1 and TRBJ1-6, with D possibly being TRBD1 (5 bases). The CDR3 totals 14 residues. V was trimmed by 1 base and J by 9 bases, leaving 11 bases between them. Germline V gene data show CDR1 as SGHRS and CDR2 as YFSETQ. The CDR3 sequence: CASSLRQGTSPLHF. The CDR3 region has the DNA TGCGCCAGCAGCTTGCGGCAGGGAACTTCACCCCTCCACTTT.